The entry below describes one T cell receptor (beta chain). Sequence at one end of the junction differs from germline and may be a read error. Survey-level immunoSEQ sequencing profiled the TCR beta repertoire. The data were produced by immunoSEQ multiplex PCR, yet TCRdb's version contains in-frame clones alone and is incomplete. Of about 68,000 clones in the sample, 93% were seen once. Sequencing was performed on PBMCs. The sequence was obtained from a man aged 35 to 55 with rheumatoid arthritis.

CDR3 sequence reads: CASSQDSLSNEQFF. The CDR3 DNA reads TGTGCTAGCAGCCAAGATTCACTGTCCAATGAGCAGTTCTTC. This chain uses TRBV14 with TRBJ2-1; D is uncertain. CDR1 is SGHDN, CDR2 FVKESK, per germline. The CDR3 is 14 residues long.